This T cell receptor (beta chain) derives from a study of long-term antiretroviral therapy in people with HIV. Study findings and constraints: Drawn between about 2004 and 2017, the blood was possibly obtained under older ART regimens.

The immunoSEQ assay was v3.0, run at survey level. Sequencing used immunoSEQ multiplex PCR; TCRdb keeps in-frame clones, though not all of them. The table has 25,000 to 35,000 clones, 70% to 90% seen once. Of note for this clone: The antigen is undetermined.

Germline assignment: CDR1 SGHVS and CDR2 FQNEAQ. V dropped 2 bases and J dropped 9 bases, with 5 bases sitting between them. The CDR3 spans 11 residues. The TCR sequence derives from a man younger than 30 with HIV. The rearrangement uses TRBV7-8 and TRBJ2-1; D unclear. The material was unsorted PBMCs, obtained 0.8 years before starting antiretroviral therapy. CDR3 in amino acids: CASSLSSEQFF. The CDR3, as DNA: TGTGCCAGCAGCTTAAGTTCTGAGCAGTTCTTC.